This T cell receptor beta chain emerged from a study of PD-1 blockade in classical Hodgkin lymphoma. The CDR3 is 14 amino acids. Germline V CDR1 and CDR2: MDHEN, SYDVKM. J was trimmed by 3 bases and V by 3 bases; bases with no gene match: 0. Libraries were prepared by immunoSEQ multiplex PCR; TCRdb keeps only in-frame clonotypes and omits some of them. The data contain about 94,000 clones, about 93% of them singletons. Time point indicated: cycle 4 day 1 (C4D1), after 6 weeks of nivolumab. Each patient's relapse followed autologous stem cell transplantation, and brentuximab vedotin exposure varied. The gene calls are TRBV28 and TRBJ2-2; 8 bases agree with TRBD1. Sample: peripheral blood mononuclear cells (PBMCs), taken before the fourth cycle of nivolumab. The origin of this receptor is a human donor with classical Hodgkin lymphoma. In DNA form, the CDR3 reads TGTGCCAGCAGTTTGACAGGGGACACCGGGGAGCTGTTTTTT. Amino acids: CASSLTGDTGELFF. Filled out from reference TRBV28 and TRBJ2-2, the complete variable domain reads DVKVTQSSRYLVKRTGEKVFLECVQDMDHENMFWYRQDPGLGLRLIYFSYDVKMKEKGDIPEGYSVSREKKERFSLILESASTNQTSMYLCASSLTGDTGELFFGEGSRLTVL.